One sample yielded the 24 T cell receptor beta chains listed below, sequenced in a study of human T cells and chemical hapten exposure. Time point: patch test 1, 2 weeks after DPC sensitization. The treatment here: therapeutic diphenylcyclopropenone sensitization with weekly scalp DPC. TCRdb processed the RACE reads anew with MiXCR; each CDR3 protein has one entry. The table has tens of thousands of distinct CDR3 sequences, over 8.5% seen once. Here the sequenced sample was whole blood, taken in connection with sensitization to the hapten diphenylcyclopropenone (DPC). The receptors were gathered from a woman in her fifties or sixties with alopecia areata. Some clones in this sample may be carry-over from other donors' samples.

This clonotype was seen ten or more times. V usage is TRBV6-6 and J usage is TRBJ1-2, with unresolved D. With 10 bases removed from V and 8 bases from J, the gap between germline ends came to 14 bases. CDR1 and CDR2 (germline): MNHNY, SVGAGI (reference sequence). This CDR3 region has 11 residues. CDR3 in DNA: TGTGCCACCGCTAGAGAGACCGGCTACACCTTC. Translation: CATARETGYTF.

The chain couples TRBV11-1 to TRBJ2-2; 10 nucleotides align to TRBD1. This CDR3 region has 16 residues. CDR1 is SGHAT and CDR2 is FQDESV in the germline V gene (reference sequence). With V trimmed by 5 bases and J by 4 bases, 7 bases remained unmatched. The DNA of the CDR3 is TGTGCCAGCAGCCTGAGACAGGGGGCGCGCACCGGGGAGCTGTTTTTT. This gives the protein CASSLRQGARTGELFF. Using reference TRBV11-1 and TRBJ2-2 for the parts outside the CDR3, the full variable domain is EAEVAQSPRYKITEKSQAVAFWCDPISGHATLYWYRQILGQGPELLVQFQDESVVDDSQLPKDRFSAERLKGVDSTLKIQPAELGDSAMYLCASSLRQGARTGELFFGEGSRLTVL.

This clonotype was counted only a few times. The CDR3: CASRHLTGTGTGELFF. CDR3 nucleotides: TGTGCCAGCAGGCACCTGACCGGGACGGGAACCGGGGAGCTGTTTTTT. The rearrangement links TRBV28 to TRBJ2-2; either TRBD1 or TRBD2 may fit D (5 bases each). Trimming took off 6 bases at V and 5 bases at J, with 19 bases between the two ends. This CDR3 contains 16 residues. From germline, CDR1 is MDHEN and CDR2 SYDVKM. Using reference TRBV28 and TRBJ2-2 for the parts outside the CDR3, the full variable domain is DVKVTQSSRYLVKRTGEKVFLECVQDMDHENMFWYRQDPGLGLRLIYFSYDVKMKEKGDIPEGYSVSREKKERFSLILESASTNQTSMYLCASRHLTGTGTGELFFGEGSRLTVL.

This clonotype came up a few times. The gene calls are TRBV28 and TRBJ1-2; no clear D gene. Trimming removed 4 bases at V and 7 bases at J, with 7 bases between. The germline V gene encodes CDR1 MDHEN and CDR2 SYDVKM. The CDR3 has 11 residues. The DNA of the CDR3 is TGTGCCAGCAGTTCAACGCGTGGCTACACCTTC. Its protein is CASSSTRGYTF.

V and J are TRBV20-1 and TRBJ1-6, with D hard to call. Germline V gene lookup returns CDR1 DFQATT and CDR2 SNEGSKA (reference sequence). CDR3 length: 14 amino acids. Deletions cut 3 bases from V and 3 bases from J, with 9 bases between. Written as DNA, the CDR3 is TGCAGTGCTAGCAGTGCGGGCTATAATTCACCCCTCCACTTT. This sequence encodes CSASSAGYNSPLHF.

The genes are TRBV6-5 and TRBJ2-3; unclear D gene. Trimming left V 7 bases short and J 5 bases short, with 10 bases between. There are 12 residues in the CDR3. The germline V gene encodes CDR1 MNHEY and CDR2 SVGAGI. CDR3 in DNA: TGTGCCAGCAAGCTCGGTGGAGATACGCAGTATTTT. Protein sequence: CASKLGGDTQYF.

CDR3 coding DNA: TGTGCCAGCAGCTCCCACCACCAAGGTGAAAAACTGTTTTTT. Protein: CASSSHHQGEKLFF. The gene calls are TRBV28 and TRBJ1-4; D is ambiguous. The CDR3 has 14 amino acids. Germline CDR1 is MDHEN and CDR2 is SYDVKM. V was trimmed by 6 bases and J by 7 bases, leaving 15 bases between them.

V is TRBV5-1 and J is TRBJ1-2, with D possibly TRBD1 on 5 matching bases. This CDR3 is 13 amino acids long. Germline CDR1 is SGHRS and CDR2 is YFSETQ. V lost 3 bases and J 4 bases, leaving 10 bases between the germline ends. CDR3 sequence reads: CASSSGDGYGYTF. CDR3 nucleotides: TGCGCCAGCAGCTCCGGGGACGGCTATGGCTACACCTTC.

This clonotype was observed a handful of times. The chain carries TRBV7-9 and TRBJ1-2; D gene ambiguous. Germline assignment: CDR1 SEHNR and CDR2 FQNEAQ (reference sequence). V was shortened by 3 bases and J by 1 base, with 9 bases between the two germline ends. CDR3 length equals 14 residues. Here the CDR3 DNA reads TGTGCCAGCAGCTTGGGCGGAGATAACTATGGCTACACCTTC. It is translated as CASSLGGDNYGYTF.

This clonotype came up many times. V and J are TRBV20-1 and TRBJ1-5; 7 positions match TRBD1. The CDR3 extends over 14 amino acids. J gave up 8 bases and V 3 bases, and 10 bases lay outside the gene matches. The germline V gene encodes CDR1 DFQATT and CDR2 SNEGSKA (reference sequence). CDR3 sequence (DNA): TGCAGTGCTAGTCGGGGCCAGGGGGTTGAGCCCCAGCATTTT. As protein: CSASRGQGVEPQHF.

The sample holds a few counts of this clonotype. The J gene is TRBJ2-6, the V gene TRBV6-1; the match to TRBD1 covers 8 bases. The CDR3 has 17 amino acids. Unmatched junction bases numbered 6, after V lost 5 bases and J lost 0 bases. In germline, CDR1 is MNHNS, CDR2 SASEGT. The CDR3 bases are TGTGCCAGCAGTCCATGGACAGGGAGCTCTGGGGCCAACGTCCTGACTTTC. This gives the protein CASSPWTGSSGANVLTF.

This clonotype has more than one count but fewer than ten. The gene calls are TRBV11-1 and TRBJ2-3; 9 bases align to TRBD1. Germline V lookup: CDR1 SGHAT, CDR2 FQDESV (reference sequence). With 5 bases clipped from V and 2 bases from J, the junction kept 5 bases outside the gene matches. The CDR3 loop spans 15 amino acids. The CDR3 protein is CASSSWDRATDTQYF. The CDR3 bases are TGTGCCAGCAGCAGCTGGGACAGGGCCACAGATACGCAGTATTTT.

This clonotype was found many times. The chain recombines TRBV7-2 with TRBJ1-6; possibly TRBD1 for D (5 bases). CDR3 size: 14 residues. Between the trimmed V and J ends, which lost 4 bases and 6 bases, there was a span of 10 bases. The germline V gene encodes CDR1 SGHTA and CDR2 FQGNSA. CDR3 in DNA: TGTGCCAGCAGCTCCAGGGTAGTTAATTCACCCCTCCACTTT. The encoded protein is CASSSRVVNSPLHF.

This chain links TRBV12-3 or TRBV12-4 with TRBJ2-1; TRBD2 matches at 12 bases. J gave up 7 bases and V 4 bases, and 8 bases lay outside the gene matches. This CDR3 is built from 16 residues. The CDR3 loop is CASSSPLAGGLNEQFF. CDR3 DNA sequence: TGTGCCAGCAGTTCCCCTCTAGCGGGGGGGCTTAATGAGCAGTTCTTC.

The V call is TRBV20-1, the J call TRBJ2-1, with 9 bases aligning to TRBD2. Per the germline V gene, CDR1 is DFQATT and CDR2 is SNEGSKA (reference sequence). The V and J ends lost 2 bases and 2 bases, in that order; junction bases with no gene match: 22. The CDR3 is 21 residues long. As DNA, the CDR3 is TGCAGTGCTAGACCCCTCGGACGGCGGGGGGGCGTTCCCTCACCCTACAATGAGCAGTTCTTC. Protein product: CSARPLGRRGGVPSPYNEQFF.

This clonotype was seen only a few times. This chain connects TRBV5-1 to TRBJ1-2, with 10 nucleotides matching TRBD1. Germline CDR1 is SGHRS and CDR2 is YFSETQ. With V trimmed by 4 bases and J by 6 bases, 9 bases remained unmatched. This CDR3 is built from 15 residues. The DNA of the CDR3 is TGCGCCAGCAGCCTGCCCGGGACAGGGGCCCATGGCTACACCTTC. Its protein product is CASSLPGTGAHGYTF. The full variable domain, rest sourced from reference TRBV5-1 and TRBJ1-2, is KAGVTQTPRYLIKTRGQQVTLSCSPISGHRSVSWYQQTPGQGLQFLFEYFSETQRNKGNFPGRFSGRQFSNSRSEMNVSTLELGDSALYLCASSLPGTGAHGYTFGSGTRLTVV.

The chain has TRBV18 and TRBJ2-7, with 7 bases aligning to TRBD1. Germline CDR1 KGHSH, CDR2 LQKENI. Unmatched junction bases numbered 1, after V lost 2 bases and J lost 0 bases. CDR3 length: 14 residues. The CDR3 nucleotides read TGTGCCAGCTCACCAACAGGGGTCTCCTACGAGCAGTACTTC. It is translated as CASSPTGVSYEQYF.

CDR3 sequence (DNA): TGCAGCGTCCCGGGACAGGCCCAAGAGACCCAGTACTTC. Its protein product is CSVPGQAQETQYF. The chain has TRBV29-1 and TRBJ2-5; 8 nucleotides align to TRBD1. Germline trimming cut 6 bases from V and 1 base from J; bases unmatched to any gene: 4. The CDR3 length is 13 residues. Per the germline V gene, CDR1 is SQVTM and CDR2 is ANQGSEA.

Ten or more counts support this clonotype. The CDR3 reads CASSFGQGGSEQYF. The CDR3 bases are TGTGCCAGCAGCTTCGGACAGGGTGGATCCGAGCAGTACTTC. The chain combines TRBV6-5 with TRBJ2-7; TRBD1 agrees at 8 bases. J gave up 6 bases and V 6 bases, and 10 bases lay outside the gene matches. The CDR3 sequence is 14 residues long. Germline loops: CDR1 MNHEY, CDR2 SVGAGI.

This clonotype was observed a handful of times. The J gene is TRBJ1-1, the V gene TRBV10-3, with 8 positions matching TRBD1. With V trimmed by 3 bases and J by 9 bases, 9 bases remained unmatched. Germline V lookup: CDR1 ENHRY, CDR2 SYGVKD. This CDR3 has 14 residues. DNA for the CDR3: TGTGCCATCAGTGAACCGAAGACAGGGGCAAAAGCTTTCTTT. Protein sequence: CAISEPKTGAKAFF.

This clonotype was detected many times. The chain links TRBV21-1 to TRBJ1-2; no DNA check was done on the table's D call, TRBD1. TRBV21-1 is described as a pseudogene. This CDR3 is 21 amino acids long. In DNA form, the CDR3 reads TGTGCCAGCAGCAAAAGCCAGACGACCTCCCAGTCGGAAGGGGGGGGATATGGCTACACCTTC. Its protein is CASSKSQTTSQSEGGGYGYTF.

Ten or more counts support this clonotype. The V gene is TRBV6-2 or TRBV6-3, the J gene TRBJ1-5; D perhaps matches TRBD1 (5 bases). With 6 bases removed from V and 0 bases from J, the gap between germline ends came to 15 bases. Germline V gene lookup returns CDR1 MNHEY and CDR2 SVGEGT. The CDR3 consists of 16 residues. CDR3 coding DNA: TGTGCCAGCAGAAGGGGAGGGAGTTATAGCAATCAGCCCCAGCATTTT. Protein: CASRRGGSYSNQPQHF.

This clonotype came up a few times. The CDR3 is CASIRAPINEKLFF. In DNA, the CDR3 is TGTGCCAGCATTAGGGCGCCGATTAATGAAAAACTGTTTTTT. The J gene is TRBJ1-4, the V gene TRBV6-2 or TRBV6-3; D uncertain. V was pared by 7 bases and J by 4 bases, with 13 bases between. The V gene's germline CDR1 is MNHEY and CDR2 SVGEGT. The CDR3 is 14 amino acids.

The CDR3 reads CASSLGGRGSTDTQYF. In DNA form, the CDR3 reads TGTGCCAGCAGCTTAGGGGGACGGGGGAGCACAGATACGCAGTATTTT. V usage is TRBV7-2 and J usage is TRBJ2-3, with D tentatively TRBD2 (6 bases). Per the germline V gene, CDR1 is SGHTA and CDR2 is FQGNSA. The germline V and J ends were trimmed by 1 base and 0 bases, with 11 bases remaining between them. The CDR3 is 16 residues long.